This TCR beta chain was captured by sequencing in a study of T cell repertoires in cytomegalovirus infection. In its sample, this clonotype was seen a few times. MiXCR was run by TCRdb on the reads, yielding one entry per CDR3 protein. The sample lists 400,000 or so distinct CDR3 sequences, about a third seen once, with approximately 14% in the top ten. The ends were cut back, 5 bases at V and 4 bases at J, with 15 bases in the middle. CDR1 and CDR2 from the germline V gene are SEHNR and FQNEAQ (reference sequence). CDR3 length: 15 residues. The chain is built from TRBV7-9 and TRBJ2-1; the D gene is possibly TRBD1 (6 bases). The sample was PBMCs. The sequence was obtained from a human donor in good health (CMV status not recorded). Some clones in this sample may be carry-over from other donors' samples. CDR3 loop: CASSPVGARYNEQFF. DNA for the CDR3: TGTGCCAGCAGCCCGGTGGGGGCCCGGTACAATGAGCAGTTCTTC.